This is a list of T cell receptor beta chains from one sample in a study of memory CD4+ T cells and cytomegalovirus serostatus. Sequencing used immunoSEQ multiplex PCR; TCRdb keeps in-frame clones, though not all of them. The repertoire holds some 52,000 clones, with more than 70% as singletons. Source material: memory CD4+ T cells from blood. These receptors all come from an adult in good health and CMV-seropositive. The CDR3 runs from the conserved cysteine through the conserved F or W. A D gene is named only where the DNA matches it firmly. Not every row has a clone size; where given, it reads once, few, many or a size class.

CDR3nt,CDR3aa,v_gene,abundance,j_gene,d_gene
TGCGCCAGCAGCTTGGGGGCAGACCTACGCAATGAGCAGTTCTTC,CASSLGADLRNEQFF,TRBV5-1,NA,TRBJ2-1,NA
TGTGCCAGCAGCTTAGGGGGACAGCTTGGCTACACCTTC,CASSLGGQLGYTF,TRBV11-2,NA,TRBJ1-2,TRBD1
TGTGCCAGCAGCTTGTTGGGCGACACAGCAACTAATGAAAAACTGTTTTTT,CASSLLGDTATNEKLFF,TRBV5-4,NA,TRBJ1-4,NA
TGCAGCGTGACAGGGGGCACCTATGGCTACACCTTC,CSVTGGTYGYTF,TRBV29-1,few,TRBJ1-2,TRBD1
TGTGCCAGCAGCTTGGGGGGACGGGGAGAGACCCAGTACTTC,CASSLGGRGETQYF,TRBV5-4,NA,TRBJ2-5,NA
TGTGCCAGCAGCTACAGGGGCCTATCGGAAAAACTGTTTTTT,CASSYRGLSEKLFF,TRBV2,NA,TRBJ1-4,TRBD1
TGTGCCAGCAGCCAAGAATCCGGATCTGGAAACACCATATATTTT,CASSQESGSGNTIYF,TRBV4-2,NA,TRBJ1-3,NA
TGCGCCAGCAGCTCCTCCGGGACTAGCGGGGGGGGCTACGAGCAGTACTTC,CASSSSGTSGGGYEQYF,TRBV5-1,NA,TRBJ2-7,TRBD2
TGTGCCAGCTCAGCCACGACAGGTCGGGGCAATCAGCCCCAGCATTTT,CASSATTGRGNQPQHF,TRBV18,few,TRBJ1-5,NA
TGCGCCAGCAGTGAGTCTCTAGCGGGAGGACAAGAGACCCAGTACTTC,CASSESLAGGQETQYF,TRBV10-1,once,TRBJ2-5,TRBD2
TGTGCCAGCAGTACAGGGGTATACAAAAACATTCAGTACTTC,CASSTGVYKNIQYF,TRBV6-5,NA,TRBJ2-4,TRBD1
TGTGCCAGCAGATTACGACAGGGGACCTCCTACGAGCAGTACTTC,CASRLRQGTSYEQYF,TRBV6-5,NA,TRBJ2-7,TRBD1
TGCGCCAGCAGCTTGACAGGACAGGGGCCTTCCTACGAGCAGTACTTC,CASSLTGQGPSYEQYF,TRBV5-1,NA,TRBJ2-7,TRBD1
TGTGCCAGTAGTGCCGACAGAAGCTCCTACAATGAGCAGTTCTTC,CASSADRSSYNEQFF,TRBV19,NA,TRBJ2-1,NA
TGTGCCAGCAGCTTGAGGAGAAACACCGGGGAGCTGTTTTTT,CASSLRRNTGELFF,TRBV7-9,medium-sized,TRBJ2-2,NA
TGTGCCAGCAGCTTACACGGGATTTCTAACTATGGCTACACCTTC,CASSLHGISNYGYTF,TRBV7-9,NA,TRBJ1-2,NA
TGTGCCAGCAGCCCACAGGCGTTGACAAATGAAAAACTGTTTTTT,CASSPQALTNEKLFF,TRBV9,NA,TRBJ1-4,NA
TGTGCCAGCAGTTTAGCCTCTGGAAACACCATATATTTT,CASSLASGNTIYF,TRBV28,NA,TRBJ1-3,NA
TGCGCCAGCAGCCAAGATACCGTCAGGACGGGAGAAAAACTGTTTTTT,CASSQDTVRTGEKLFF,TRBV4-3,NA,TRBJ1-4,NA
TGTGCCAGCAGCTTAGGGGGCCTTGATACCGGGGAGCTGTTTTTT,CASSLGGLDTGELFF,TRBV11-1,NA,TRBJ2-2,NA
TGTGCCAGCTGTAGACAGGGGGCGGTCAGTGGCTACACCTTC,CASCRQGAVSGYTF,TRBV6-5,NA,TRBJ1-2,TRBD1
TGTGCCAGCAGCTTGGGTGAACAGGGGCCCCAAGAGACCCAGTACTTC,CASSLGEQGPQETQYF,TRBV5-5,NA,TRBJ2-5,TRBD1
TGTGCCAGCAGCCCCAGGACAGGGGGCGATCAGCCCCAGCATTTT,CASSPRTGGDQPQHF,TRBV5-5,NA,TRBJ1-5,TRBD1
TGTGCCAGCAGTTACAGGGGGAAGAACTATGGCTACACCTTC,CASSYRGKNYGYTF,TRBV27,NA,TRBJ1-2,TRBD1
TGTGCCCCCTACTTTGACCCGCCCCATGAGCAGTTCTTC,CAPYFDPPHEQFF,TRBV30,NA,TRBJ2-1,NA
TGTGCCAGCAGACCTCGGGGGCAGGGGTACGAGCAGTACTTC,CASRPRGQGYEQYF,TRBV7-2,NA,TRBJ2-7,NA
TGTGCCAGCAGCGGACAGCCCAATCAGCCCCAGCATTTT,CASSGQPNQPQHF,TRBV6-5,NA,TRBJ1-5,NA
TGTGCCAGCAGACCCTCGACTAGGCACAATGAGCAGTTCTTC,CASRPSTRHNEQFF,TRBV7-2,NA,TRBJ2-1,NA
TGTGCCAGCAGACCGGGACTAGCGTCTTTTACCGGGGAGCTGTTTTTT,CASRPGLASFTGELFF,TRBV7-2,NA,TRBJ2-2,TRBD2
TGTGCCAGCAGTCCCGCAGGTAGTCCCCATGGGACGGGTGGCTACACCTTC,CASSPAGSPHGTGGYTF,TRBV28,NA,TRBJ1-2,NA
TGTGCTAGCAGGGGACAGGGGCGGACCGGGGAGCTGTTTTTT,CASRGQGRTGELFF,TRBV7-7,NA,TRBJ2-2,TRBD1
TGTGCCAGCAGTGGGACTAGCGGCGATTCCTACGAGCAGTACTTC,CASSGTSGDSYEQYF,TRBV6-1,NA,TRBJ2-7,TRBD2
TGCGCCAGCAGCTTGGGACTAGCGGGGAGGGTCTATGAGCAGTTCTTC,CASSLGLAGRVYEQFF,TRBV5-1,NA,TRBJ2-1,TRBD2
TGTGCCAGCAGCCAGTGGACAGTACGCACCGGGGAGCTGTTTTTT,CASSQWTVRTGELFF,TRBV11-2,NA,TRBJ2-2,NA
TGTGCCAGCAGCCCAAATGATGAGGCTTTCTTT,CASSPNDEAFF,TRBV13,once,TRBJ1-1,NA
TGTGCCAGCAGCTTAAACAGGGTACTTGCTGGCTACACCTTC,CASSLNRVLAGYTF,TRBV5-4,NA,TRBJ1-2,NA
TGCGCCAGCAGCTCTTCCGGGACAGGGGGAAGAAACTATGGCTACACCTTC,CASSSSGTGGRNYGYTF,TRBV5-1,NA,TRBJ1-2,TRBD1
TGTGCCAGCAGCGTAGGGGGGGCATCTTGGGAGCAGTACTTC,CASSVGGASWEQYF,TRBV9,NA,TRBJ2-7,NA
TGTGCCAGCAGTGCACTAGCGGGGGACACCGGGGAGCTGTTTTTT,CASSALAGDTGELFF,TRBV28,NA,TRBJ2-2,TRBD2
TGTGCCATCAGTGAGGCGACGGCGACTGAAGCTTTCTTT,CAISEATATEAFF,TRBV10-3,NA,TRBJ1-1,NA
TGTGCCAGCAGCCGACAGCGGGGGAGGTACAATGAGCAGTTCTTC,CASSRQRGRYNEQFF,TRBV11-2,NA,TRBJ2-1,TRBD2
TGTGCCAGCAGTGAGGGGGACAGATTATACGAGCAGTACTTC,CASSEGDRLYEQYF,TRBV6-1,NA,TRBJ2-7,TRBD1
TGCGCCAGCAGCTTGTCCCAGGGAATCCCCCAAGAGACCCAGTACTTC,CASSLSQGIPQETQYF,TRBV5-1,NA,TRBJ2-5,NA
TGTGCCTGGGTGGGACAGGGAGGTTCACCCCTCCACTTT,CAWVGQGGSPLHF,TRBV30,NA,TRBJ1-6,TRBD1
TGTGCCAGCAGCGACAAGACAGCGTATGGCTACACCTTC,CASSDKTAYGYTF,TRBV7-6,few,TRBJ1-2,NA
TGTGCCAGCAAACTGGACAGGGGGCATGAGACCCAGTACTTC,CASKLDRGHETQYF,TRBV5-4,NA,TRBJ2-5,TRBD1
TGTGCCAGCCGAGTGGATGGCTACACCTTC,CASRVDGYTF,TRBV6-5,NA,TRBJ1-2,NA
TGTGCCAGCAGTAGTACTATCTCCTACGAGCAGTACTTC,CASSSTISYEQYF,TRBV6-1,NA,TRBJ2-7,NA
TGTGCCTGGAGCTGGGCAGGTGCAAATTCACCCCTCCACTTT,CAWSWAGANSPLHF,TRBV30,NA,TRBJ1-6,NA
TGTGCCAGCAGCCTGAGGGGCGGGGGGTCCTACGAGCAGTACTTC,CASSLRGGGSYEQYF,TRBV5-4,NA,TRBJ2-7,TRBD2